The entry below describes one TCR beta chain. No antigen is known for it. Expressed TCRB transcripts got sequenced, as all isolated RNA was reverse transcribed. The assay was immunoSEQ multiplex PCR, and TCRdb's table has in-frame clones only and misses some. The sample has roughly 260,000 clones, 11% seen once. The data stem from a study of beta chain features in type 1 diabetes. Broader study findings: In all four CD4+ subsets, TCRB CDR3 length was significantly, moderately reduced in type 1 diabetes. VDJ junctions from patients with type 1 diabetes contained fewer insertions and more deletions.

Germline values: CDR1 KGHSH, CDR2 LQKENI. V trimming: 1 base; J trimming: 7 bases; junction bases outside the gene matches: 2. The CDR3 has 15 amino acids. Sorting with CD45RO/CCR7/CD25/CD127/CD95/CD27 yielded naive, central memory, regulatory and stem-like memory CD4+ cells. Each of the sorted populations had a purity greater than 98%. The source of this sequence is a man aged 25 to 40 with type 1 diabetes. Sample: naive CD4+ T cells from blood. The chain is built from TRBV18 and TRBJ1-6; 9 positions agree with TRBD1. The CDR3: CASSPRTGVNSPLHF. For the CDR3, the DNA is TGTGCCAGCTCACCACGGACAGGGGTGAATTCACCCCTCCACTTT.